This T cell receptor beta chain was recovered during a study of shared clonotypes between healthy human individuals. Selected positively for CCR7 and CD45RO-negative, naive CD8 cells excluded terminally differentiated effector memory CD45RA+ cells. This CDR3 has 15 amino acids. CDR1 MNHEY and CDR2 SMNVEV come from the germline V gene (reference sequence). V was pared by 10 bases and J by 4 bases, with 12 bases of the junction left unmatched. Clones were read by immunoSEQ multiplex PCR, and TCRdb kept only the in-frame ones, dropping some. Among about 2,200,000 clones listed, about 93% were seen once.

V and J are TRBV27 and TRBJ2-2; 7 nucleotides match TRBD2. Material for sequencing was naive CD8+ T cells from PBMCs. The clonotype comes from a man aged 18 to 30 in good health. Some clones in this sample may be carry-over from other donors' samples. CDR3 in DNA: TGTGCCATTCGGGCGGGGGTTATGGGCACCGGGGAGCTGTTTTTT. Translated, it gives CAIRAGVMGTGELFF.